The next 10 T cell receptor beta chains were all read from a single sample in a study of cytomegalovirus exposure and HLA in healthy donors. Sequenced by immunoSEQ multiplex PCR; TCRdb stores in-frame clones only, minus some. In the table there are about 74,000 clones, around 95% of which are singletons. The sequenced material came from PBMCs. These receptors were obtained from a woman aged 18-29 years in good health and CMV-seropositive.

The genes are TRBV4-1 and TRBJ2-5; D is unclear. Near its end, the DNA agrees better with TRBJ2-7, so the J call may be wrong. Germline assignment: CDR1 MGHRA and CDR2 YSYEKL. This CDR3 is built from 13 residues. CDR3 amino acids: CASSQELSYEQYF. The CDR3 DNA sequence: TGCGCCAGCAGCCAAGAACTGTCCTACGAGCAGTACTTC.

This chain connects TRBV5-5 to TRBJ2-6; D ambiguous. This CDR3 is built from 15 residues. Looked up from germline, CDR1 is SGHKS and CDR2 is YYEKEE (reference sequence). Trimming stripped 4 bases from V and 4 bases from J, with 12 bases between. The CDR3 spells CASSPWSRGANVLTF. CDR3 DNA: TGTGCCAGCAGCCCTTGGTCCAGAGGGGCCAACGTCCTGACTTTC.

The chain links TRBV4-2 to TRBJ1-2; 8 nucleotides agree with TRBD1. Unmatched junction bases numbered 2, after V lost 1 base and J lost 4 bases. The CDR3 has 14 amino acids. The V gene's germline CDR1 is LGHNA and CDR2 YNFKEQ. The CDR3 DNA reads as TGTGCCAGCAGCCAAGGGACAGGGTCCTATGGCTACACCTTC. Protein sequence: CASSQGTGSYGYTF.

V is TRBV11-3 and J is TRBJ2-2, with 12 bases lining up with TRBD1. In germline, CDR1 is SGHNT, CDR2 YENEEA. This CDR3 region has 18 residues. The ends lost 4 bases at V and 7 bases at J; junction bases unmatched: 13. CDR3 in amino acids: CASSSGQGALRGNGELFF. The CDR3, as DNA: TGTGCCAGCAGCTCGGGACAGGGGGCATTAAGAGGAAACGGGGAGCTGTTTTTT. The complete variable domain, with remaining parts taken from reference TRBV11-3 and TRBJ2-2, reads EAGVVQSPRYKIIEKKQPVAFWCNPISGHNTLYWYLQNLGQGPELLIRYENEEAVDDSQLPKDRFSAERLKGVDSTLKIQPAELGDSAVYLCASSSGQGALRGNGELFFGEGSRLTVL.

The chain couples TRBV18 to TRBJ1-5; D not certain. V was pared by 3 bases and J by 3 bases, with 18 bases between. Germline CDR1 KGHSH, CDR2 LQKENI. The CDR3 runs to 17 residues. This CDR3 reads CASSPAGGPAVNQPQHF. In DNA form, the CDR3 reads TGTGCCAGCTCACCCGCGGGCGGGCCGGCGGTCAATCAGCCCCAGCATTTT. Complete variable domain (other parts from reference TRBV18 and TRBJ1-5): NAGVMQNPRHLVRRRGQEARLRCSPMKGHSHVYWYRQLPEEGLKFMVYLQKENIIDESGMPKERFSAEFPKEGPSILRIQQVVRGDSAAYFCASSPAGGPAVNQPQHFGDGTRLSIL.

The V call is TRBV5-1, the J call TRBJ2-7, with 7 bases matching TRBD2. With 0 bases clipped from V and 3 bases from J, the junction kept 3 bases outside the gene matches. The CDR3 has 14 residues. Germline CDR1 SGHRS, CDR2 YFSETQ. In nucleotides, the CDR3 is TGCGCCAGCAGCTTGGTGGGCGGGAGCTACGAGCAGTACTTC. Residues: CASSLVGGSYEQYF.

J is TRBJ1-1 and V is TRBV6-1; D is unresolved. Germline values: CDR1 MNHNS, CDR2 SASEGT. This CDR3 region has 13 residues. Trimming pared 7 bases from V and 0 bases from J, leaving 9 bases between. This CDR3 is CASIAGLNTEAFF. Written as DNA, the CDR3 is TGTGCCAGCATCGCGGGGTTGAACACTGAAGCTTTCTTT.

The V and J genes are TRBV5-1 and TRBJ2-2; 7 bases map to TRBD2. The germline V gene has CDR1 SGHRS and CDR2 YFSETQ. J gave up 0 bases and V 4 bases, and 9 bases lay outside the gene matches. CDR3 length: 17 residues. CDR3 sequence: CASSASGRTPNTGELFF. CDR3 nucleotides: TGCGCCAGCAGCGCTAGCGGAAGAACCCCGAACACCGGGGAGCTGTTTTTT. Drawing the rest from reference TRBV5-1 and TRBJ2-2, the complete variable domain is KAGVTQTPRYLIKTRGQQVTLSCSPISGHRSVSWYQQTPGQGLQFLFEYFSETQRNKGNFPGRFSGRQFSNSRSEMNVSTLELGDSALYLCASSASGRTPNTGELFFGEGSRLTVL.

This chain joins TRBV6-1 and TRBJ1-1, with a possible D match to TRBD1 (5 bases). Trimming shortened V by 8 bases and J by 4 bases, and 11 bases separated the two germline ends. Germline CDR1 MNHNS, CDR2 SASEGT. This CDR3 comprises 12 residues. This CDR3 reads CASGRGTTEAFF. CDR3 in DNA: TGTGCCAGCGGGCGGGGGACCACTGAAGCTTTCTTT.

The chain recombines TRBV4-1 with TRBJ2-7; 11 bases align to TRBD2. The CDR3 has 15 amino acids. The ends lost 1 base at V and 4 bases at J; junction bases unmatched: 3. Germline V CDR1 and CDR2: MGHRA, YSYEKL. The CDR3 DNA sequence: TGCGCCAGCAGCCAAGCCCTAGCGGGGGGATACGAGCAGTACTTC. It translates to CASSQALAGGYEQYF.